Presented here are 18 T cell receptor beta chains from one specimen sequenced in a study of shared clonotypes between healthy human individuals. Sequenced by immunoSEQ multiplex PCR; TCRdb stores in-frame clones only, minus some. This sample has over 700,000 clones, with roughly 72% found just once. Sequenced sample: memory CD4+ T cells sorted from blood. Subset specified: CD45RA-negative fraction. The receptor set was obtained from a woman under 40 in good health.

This clone was found a few times. DNA of the CDR3: TGTGCCAGCAGTGACAACGACAGACAACAGCCCCAGCATTTT. This codes for CASSDNDRQQPQHF. The chain couples TRBV2 to TRBJ1-5; TRBD1 is a possible D gene (5 bases). The CDR3 runs 14 residues. V was pared by 3 bases and J by 7 bases, with 13 bases between. The germline gives CDR1 SNHLY, CDR2 FYNNEI.

V usage is TRBV29-1 and J usage is TRBJ2-7, with 8 bases identical to TRBD1. Germline V gives CDR1 SQVTM, CDR2 ANQGSEA. V lost 0 bases and J lost 7; bases outside the gene matches: 8. CDR3 size: 14 residues. The CDR3 is CSVEDPDRANEQYF. DNA for the CDR3: TGCAGCGTTGAAGATCCGGACAGGGCAAATGAGCAGTACTTC.

The rearrangement joins TRBV10-3 to TRBJ1-2; tentative D call: TRBD1 (6 bases). V was clipped by 5 bases and J by 8 bases, with 18 bases between them. Germline lookup yields CDR1 ENHRY and CDR2 SYGVKD. The CDR3 runs 14 residues. The CDR3 reads CAISSSSKGVGYTF. Here the CDR3 DNA reads TGTGCCATCAGTTCCTCTTCTAAGGGGGTCGGCTACACCTTC.

The rearrangement joins TRBV28 to TRBJ1-5; D may be TRBD1 (5 bases). Trimming cost V 0 bases and J 4 bases, with 13 bases left between them. Germline loops: CDR1 MDHEN, CDR2 SYDVKM. This CDR3 spans 16 amino acids. In DNA form, the CDR3 reads TGTGCCAGCAGTTTATGGGGTAGGGGATCTAATCAGCCCCAGCATTTT. This encodes CASSLWGRGSNQPQHF.

This sequence joins TRBV12-5 and TRBJ2-3, with TRBD2 identical over 7 bases. The CDR3 sequence is 17 residues long. CDR1 and CDR2 (germline): LGHNT, FRNRAP. V trimming: 1 base; J trimming: 4 bases; junction bases outside the gene matches: 11. CDR3: CASGLGRFQRGSDTQYF. CDR3 nucleotide sequence: TGTGCTAGTGGTTTGGGCCGGTTCCAGCGGGGATCAGATACGCAGTATTTT.

The rearrangement joins TRBV18 to TRBJ1-5; D is perhaps TRBD1 (6 bases). Germline assignment: CDR1 KGHSH and CDR2 LQKENI. This CDR3 has 13 residues. V shed 3 bases and J shed 10 bases, with 13 bases lying between them. This chain's CDR3 is CASSPDSLRPQHF. The DNA for the CDR3 is TGTGCCAGCTCACCGGACAGCCTGAGACCCCAGCATTTT.

This clone was found a few times. Other nucleotide sequences in the sample specify the same CDR3. The chain uses TRBV19 and TRBJ2-3; TRBD1 matches at 10 bases. The CDR3 covers 14 residues. Trimming at V came to 4 bases and at J to 3 bases, leaving 1 base not matched to a gene. Germline loops: CDR1 LNHDA, CDR2 SQIVND (reference sequence). The CDR3 DNA reads TGTGCCAGTAGTAGGGACAGGGGTACAGATACGCAGTATTTT. Its protein is CASSRDRGTDTQYF.

This clone was found once. The chain combines TRBV5-1 with TRBJ2-1, with 9 bases aligning to TRBD2. Germline lookup yields CDR1 SGHRS and CDR2 YFSETQ. The CDR3 is 14 amino acids. V lost 3 bases to trimming and J lost 8 bases; unmatched junction nucleotides: 6. The CDR3 spells CASSSRLADDEQFF. The CDR3 nucleotides are TGCGCCAGCAGCTCCCGACTAGCGGACGATGAGCAGTTCTTC. The whole variable domain, remainder taken from reference TRBV5-1 and TRBJ2-1, is KAGVTQTPRYLIKTRGQQVTLSCSPISGHRSVSWYQQTPGQGLQFLFEYFSETQRNKGNFPGRFSGRQFSNSRSEMNVSTLELGDSALYLCASSSRLADDEQFFGPGTRLTVL.

The table lists this clone with a few counts. The chain recombines TRBV2 with TRBJ2-2; possibly TRBD2 for D (5 bases). Germline values: CDR1 SNHLY, CDR2 FYNNEI. This CDR3 has 15 residues. Trimming shortened V by 10 bases and J by 5 bases, and 20 bases separated the two germline ends. DNA of the CDR3: TGTGCCACCGGGCCGGCGCGGGTCGGAACCGGGGAGCTGTTTTTT. As protein: CATGPARVGTGELFF.

DNA for the CDR3: TGTGCCAGCTCGGACTCGGACAGGGTCGTCAACGAGCAGTACTTC. The encoded protein is CASSDSDRVVNEQYF. This chain connects TRBV6-5 to TRBJ2-7; 8 nucleotides align to TRBD1. The CDR3 totals 15 residues. The trim removed 8 bases at V and 5 bases at J, leaving 14 bases unmatched. Germline lookup yields CDR1 MNHEY and CDR2 SVGAGI.

On this clone: Within the sample, other DNA sequences also encode this same CDR3. This chain connects TRBV28 to TRBJ1-1, with D possibly being TRBD1 (6 bases). The CDR3 loop spans 13 amino acids. The V gene's germline CDR1 is MDHEN and CDR2 SYDVKM. Trimming removed 6 bases at V and 2 bases at J, with 10 bases between. The CDR3 here is CASRSGQNTEAFF. Written as DNA, the CDR3 is TGTGCCAGCAGGTCGGGACAAAACACTGAAGCTTTCTTT. Filled out from reference TRBV28 and TRBJ1-1, the complete variable domain reads DVKVTQSSRYLVKRTGEKVFLECVQDMDHENMFWYRQDPGLGLRLIYFSYDVKMKEKGDIPEGYSVSREKKERFSLILESASTNQTSMYLCASRSGQNTEAFFGQGTRLTVV.

This clone was seen repeatedly, ten times or more. The chain joins TRBV2 to TRBJ2-3; 11 nucleotides align to TRBD2. The CDR3 spans 15 residues. J gave up 7 bases and V 8 bases, and 11 bases lay outside the gene matches. Germline CDR1 is SNHLY and CDR2 is FYNNEI. The chain's CDR3 is CASQTLAGGPNTQYF. The CDR3 coding sequence is TGTGCCAGCCAAACCTTAGCGGGAGGGCCCAATACGCAGTATTTT.

The sample holds a few counts of this clone. V usage is TRBV6-1 and J usage is TRBJ2-5, with no clear D. Between the trimmed V and J ends, which lost 5 bases and 7 bases, there was a span of 5 bases. The CDR3 runs to 10 residues. The germline V gene encodes CDR1 MNHNS and CDR2 SASEGT. CDR3 region: CASSTRTQYF. The CDR3 DNA reads TGTGCCAGCAGTACTCGGACCCAGTACTTC.

The V gene is TRBV28, the J gene TRBJ1-5; D not resolved. Germline CDR1 and CDR2: MDHEN and SYDVKM. Trimming shortened V by 5 bases and J by 4 bases, and 9 bases separated the two germline ends. The CDR3 totals 13 residues. In nucleotides, the CDR3 is TGTGCCAGCAGTGAGCCGGTGAATCAGCCCCAGCATTTT. It is translated as CASSEPVNQPQHF.

In its sample, this clone was seen a few times. The chain is built from TRBV6-1 and TRBJ1-5; D not resolved. V gave up 3 bases and J gave up 1 base, with 4 bases separating them. This CDR3 is built from 13 residues. Germline CDR1 reads MNHNS; CDR2 reads SASEGT. In DNA, the CDR3 is TGTGCCAGCAGTGAGACCAGCAATCAGCCCCAGCATTTT. This sequence encodes CASSETSNQPQHF.

This clone was detected only once. The rearrangement links TRBV2 to TRBJ1-2, with 7 bases that match TRBD1. The V gene end was trimmed by 1 base and the J gene end by 8 bases; junction bases not matched to a gene: 4. The CDR3 spans 13 residues. Germline V lookup: CDR1 SNHLY, CDR2 FYNNEI. The CDR3 DNA reads as TGTGCCAGCAGTGAAGAAAGGACAGGAGGCTACACCTTC. Translation gives CASSEERTGGYTF.

The chain recombines TRBV10-3 with TRBJ2-3, with D tentatively TRBD1 or TRBD2 (6 bases each). Trimming stripped 11 bases from V and 2 bases from J, with 17 bases between. Germline assignment: CDR1 ENHRY and CDR2 SYGVKD. The CDR3 sequence is 14 residues long. CDR3 nucleotides: TGTGCCGTCAACTTTAGGGGGGTCACAGATACGCAGTATTTT. Protein sequence: CAVNFRGVTDTQYF.

The genes are TRBV7-3 and TRBJ2-1; TRBD2 matches 7 bases. Per the germline V gene, CDR1 is SGHTA and CDR2 is FQGTGA. J was trimmed by 6 bases and V by 0 bases; bases with no gene match: 5. The CDR3 runs 15 residues. DNA for the CDR3: TGTGCCAGCAGCTTAACCGGACTAGTTGGCAATGAGCAGTTCTTC. Protein sequence: CASSLTGLVGNEQFF.